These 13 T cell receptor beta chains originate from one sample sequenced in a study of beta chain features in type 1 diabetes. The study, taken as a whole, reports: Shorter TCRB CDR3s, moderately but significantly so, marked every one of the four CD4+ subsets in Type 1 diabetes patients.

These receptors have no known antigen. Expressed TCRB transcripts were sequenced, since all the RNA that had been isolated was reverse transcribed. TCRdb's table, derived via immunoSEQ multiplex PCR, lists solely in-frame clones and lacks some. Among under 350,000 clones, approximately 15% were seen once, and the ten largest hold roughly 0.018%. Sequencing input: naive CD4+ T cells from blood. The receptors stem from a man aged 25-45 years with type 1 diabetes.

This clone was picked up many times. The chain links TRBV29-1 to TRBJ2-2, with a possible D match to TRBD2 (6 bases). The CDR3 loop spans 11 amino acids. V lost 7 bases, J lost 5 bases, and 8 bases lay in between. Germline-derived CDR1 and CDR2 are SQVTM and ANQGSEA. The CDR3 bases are TGCAGCGCCCGGGAGACCGGGGAGCTGTTTTTT. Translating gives CSARETGELFF.

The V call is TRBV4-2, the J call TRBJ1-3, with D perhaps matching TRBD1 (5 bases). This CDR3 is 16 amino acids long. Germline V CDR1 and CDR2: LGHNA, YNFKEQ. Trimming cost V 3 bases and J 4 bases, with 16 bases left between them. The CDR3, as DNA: TGTGCCAGCAGCCAGGGCGGGACCGGAGGGGGAAACACCATATATTTT. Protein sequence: CASSQGGTGGGNTIYF.

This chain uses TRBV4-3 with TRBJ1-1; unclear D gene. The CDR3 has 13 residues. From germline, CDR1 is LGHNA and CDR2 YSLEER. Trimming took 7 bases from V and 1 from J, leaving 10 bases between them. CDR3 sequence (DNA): TGCGCCAGCATGCTCAGGAAGAACACTGAAGCTTTCTTT. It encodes CASMLRKNTEAFF.

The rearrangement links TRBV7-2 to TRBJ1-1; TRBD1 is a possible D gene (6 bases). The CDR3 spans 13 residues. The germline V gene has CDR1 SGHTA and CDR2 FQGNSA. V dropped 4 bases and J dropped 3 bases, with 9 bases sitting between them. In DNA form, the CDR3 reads TGTGCCAGCAGCTCCCGACAGGACACTGAAGCTTTCTTT. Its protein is CASSSRQDTEAFF.

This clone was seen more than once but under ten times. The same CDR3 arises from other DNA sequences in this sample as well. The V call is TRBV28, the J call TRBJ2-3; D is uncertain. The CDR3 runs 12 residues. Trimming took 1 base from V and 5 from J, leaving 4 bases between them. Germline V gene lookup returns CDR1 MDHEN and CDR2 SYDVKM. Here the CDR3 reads CASSLSRDTQYF. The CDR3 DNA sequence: TGTGCCAGCAGTTTATCGCGAGATACGCAGTATTTT.

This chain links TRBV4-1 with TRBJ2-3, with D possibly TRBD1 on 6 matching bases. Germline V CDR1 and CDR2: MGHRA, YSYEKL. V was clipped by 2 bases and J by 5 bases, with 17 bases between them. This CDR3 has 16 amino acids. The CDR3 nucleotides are TGCGCCAGCAGCCAAATACCGGGGCAGGGGAAAGATACGCAGTATTTT. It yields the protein CASSQIPGQGKDTQYF.

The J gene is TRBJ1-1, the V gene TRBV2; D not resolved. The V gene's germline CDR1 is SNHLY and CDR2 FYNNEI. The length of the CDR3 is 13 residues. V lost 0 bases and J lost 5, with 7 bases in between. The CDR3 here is CASSEAWRTEAFF. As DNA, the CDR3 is TGTGCCAGCAGTGAAGCGTGGAGGACTGAAGCTTTCTTT.

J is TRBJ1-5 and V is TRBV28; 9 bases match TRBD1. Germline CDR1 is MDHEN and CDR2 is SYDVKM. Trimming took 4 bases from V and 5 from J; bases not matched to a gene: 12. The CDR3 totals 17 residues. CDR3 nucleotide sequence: TGTGCCAGCAGTTCCACCCCGGGACAGGGCGGATATCAGCCCCAGCATTTT. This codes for CASSSTPGQGGYQPQHF.

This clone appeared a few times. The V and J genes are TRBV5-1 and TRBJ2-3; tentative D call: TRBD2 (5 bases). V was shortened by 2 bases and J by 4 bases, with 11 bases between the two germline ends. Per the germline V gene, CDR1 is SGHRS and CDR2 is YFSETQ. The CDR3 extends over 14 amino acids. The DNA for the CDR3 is TGCGCCAGCAGCTTAGACATGAGGGCAGATACGCAGTATTTT. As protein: CASSLDMRADTQYF.

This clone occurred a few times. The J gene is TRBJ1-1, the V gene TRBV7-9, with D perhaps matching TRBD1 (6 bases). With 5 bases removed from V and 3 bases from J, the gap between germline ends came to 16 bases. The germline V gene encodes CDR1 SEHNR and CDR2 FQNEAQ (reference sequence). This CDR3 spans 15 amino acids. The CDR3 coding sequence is TGTGCCAGCAGCCCACAGGGTAAGCGGCACACTGAAGCTTTCTTT. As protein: CASSPQGKRHTEAFF.

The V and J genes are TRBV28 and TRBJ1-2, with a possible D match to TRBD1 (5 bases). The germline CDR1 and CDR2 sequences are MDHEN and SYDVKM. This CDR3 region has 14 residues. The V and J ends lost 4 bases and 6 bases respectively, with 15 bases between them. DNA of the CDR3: TGTGCCAGCAGTTCAGGGCAGGGAACTAATGGCTACACCTTC. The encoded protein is CASSSGQGTNGYTF.

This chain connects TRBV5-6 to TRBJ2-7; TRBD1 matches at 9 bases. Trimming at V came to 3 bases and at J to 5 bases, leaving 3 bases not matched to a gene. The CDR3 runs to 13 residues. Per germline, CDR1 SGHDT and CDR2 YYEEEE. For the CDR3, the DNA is TGTGCCAGCAGCTGGGGACAGGGTGACGAGCAGTACTTC. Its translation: CASSWGQGDEQYF.

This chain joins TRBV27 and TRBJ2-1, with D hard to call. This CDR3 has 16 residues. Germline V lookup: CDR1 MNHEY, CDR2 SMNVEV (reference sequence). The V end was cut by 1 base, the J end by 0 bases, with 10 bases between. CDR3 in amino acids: CASSLLARSSYNEQFF. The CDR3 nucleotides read TGTGCCAGCAGTTTATTGGCCCGCAGCTCCTACAATGAGCAGTTCTTC.